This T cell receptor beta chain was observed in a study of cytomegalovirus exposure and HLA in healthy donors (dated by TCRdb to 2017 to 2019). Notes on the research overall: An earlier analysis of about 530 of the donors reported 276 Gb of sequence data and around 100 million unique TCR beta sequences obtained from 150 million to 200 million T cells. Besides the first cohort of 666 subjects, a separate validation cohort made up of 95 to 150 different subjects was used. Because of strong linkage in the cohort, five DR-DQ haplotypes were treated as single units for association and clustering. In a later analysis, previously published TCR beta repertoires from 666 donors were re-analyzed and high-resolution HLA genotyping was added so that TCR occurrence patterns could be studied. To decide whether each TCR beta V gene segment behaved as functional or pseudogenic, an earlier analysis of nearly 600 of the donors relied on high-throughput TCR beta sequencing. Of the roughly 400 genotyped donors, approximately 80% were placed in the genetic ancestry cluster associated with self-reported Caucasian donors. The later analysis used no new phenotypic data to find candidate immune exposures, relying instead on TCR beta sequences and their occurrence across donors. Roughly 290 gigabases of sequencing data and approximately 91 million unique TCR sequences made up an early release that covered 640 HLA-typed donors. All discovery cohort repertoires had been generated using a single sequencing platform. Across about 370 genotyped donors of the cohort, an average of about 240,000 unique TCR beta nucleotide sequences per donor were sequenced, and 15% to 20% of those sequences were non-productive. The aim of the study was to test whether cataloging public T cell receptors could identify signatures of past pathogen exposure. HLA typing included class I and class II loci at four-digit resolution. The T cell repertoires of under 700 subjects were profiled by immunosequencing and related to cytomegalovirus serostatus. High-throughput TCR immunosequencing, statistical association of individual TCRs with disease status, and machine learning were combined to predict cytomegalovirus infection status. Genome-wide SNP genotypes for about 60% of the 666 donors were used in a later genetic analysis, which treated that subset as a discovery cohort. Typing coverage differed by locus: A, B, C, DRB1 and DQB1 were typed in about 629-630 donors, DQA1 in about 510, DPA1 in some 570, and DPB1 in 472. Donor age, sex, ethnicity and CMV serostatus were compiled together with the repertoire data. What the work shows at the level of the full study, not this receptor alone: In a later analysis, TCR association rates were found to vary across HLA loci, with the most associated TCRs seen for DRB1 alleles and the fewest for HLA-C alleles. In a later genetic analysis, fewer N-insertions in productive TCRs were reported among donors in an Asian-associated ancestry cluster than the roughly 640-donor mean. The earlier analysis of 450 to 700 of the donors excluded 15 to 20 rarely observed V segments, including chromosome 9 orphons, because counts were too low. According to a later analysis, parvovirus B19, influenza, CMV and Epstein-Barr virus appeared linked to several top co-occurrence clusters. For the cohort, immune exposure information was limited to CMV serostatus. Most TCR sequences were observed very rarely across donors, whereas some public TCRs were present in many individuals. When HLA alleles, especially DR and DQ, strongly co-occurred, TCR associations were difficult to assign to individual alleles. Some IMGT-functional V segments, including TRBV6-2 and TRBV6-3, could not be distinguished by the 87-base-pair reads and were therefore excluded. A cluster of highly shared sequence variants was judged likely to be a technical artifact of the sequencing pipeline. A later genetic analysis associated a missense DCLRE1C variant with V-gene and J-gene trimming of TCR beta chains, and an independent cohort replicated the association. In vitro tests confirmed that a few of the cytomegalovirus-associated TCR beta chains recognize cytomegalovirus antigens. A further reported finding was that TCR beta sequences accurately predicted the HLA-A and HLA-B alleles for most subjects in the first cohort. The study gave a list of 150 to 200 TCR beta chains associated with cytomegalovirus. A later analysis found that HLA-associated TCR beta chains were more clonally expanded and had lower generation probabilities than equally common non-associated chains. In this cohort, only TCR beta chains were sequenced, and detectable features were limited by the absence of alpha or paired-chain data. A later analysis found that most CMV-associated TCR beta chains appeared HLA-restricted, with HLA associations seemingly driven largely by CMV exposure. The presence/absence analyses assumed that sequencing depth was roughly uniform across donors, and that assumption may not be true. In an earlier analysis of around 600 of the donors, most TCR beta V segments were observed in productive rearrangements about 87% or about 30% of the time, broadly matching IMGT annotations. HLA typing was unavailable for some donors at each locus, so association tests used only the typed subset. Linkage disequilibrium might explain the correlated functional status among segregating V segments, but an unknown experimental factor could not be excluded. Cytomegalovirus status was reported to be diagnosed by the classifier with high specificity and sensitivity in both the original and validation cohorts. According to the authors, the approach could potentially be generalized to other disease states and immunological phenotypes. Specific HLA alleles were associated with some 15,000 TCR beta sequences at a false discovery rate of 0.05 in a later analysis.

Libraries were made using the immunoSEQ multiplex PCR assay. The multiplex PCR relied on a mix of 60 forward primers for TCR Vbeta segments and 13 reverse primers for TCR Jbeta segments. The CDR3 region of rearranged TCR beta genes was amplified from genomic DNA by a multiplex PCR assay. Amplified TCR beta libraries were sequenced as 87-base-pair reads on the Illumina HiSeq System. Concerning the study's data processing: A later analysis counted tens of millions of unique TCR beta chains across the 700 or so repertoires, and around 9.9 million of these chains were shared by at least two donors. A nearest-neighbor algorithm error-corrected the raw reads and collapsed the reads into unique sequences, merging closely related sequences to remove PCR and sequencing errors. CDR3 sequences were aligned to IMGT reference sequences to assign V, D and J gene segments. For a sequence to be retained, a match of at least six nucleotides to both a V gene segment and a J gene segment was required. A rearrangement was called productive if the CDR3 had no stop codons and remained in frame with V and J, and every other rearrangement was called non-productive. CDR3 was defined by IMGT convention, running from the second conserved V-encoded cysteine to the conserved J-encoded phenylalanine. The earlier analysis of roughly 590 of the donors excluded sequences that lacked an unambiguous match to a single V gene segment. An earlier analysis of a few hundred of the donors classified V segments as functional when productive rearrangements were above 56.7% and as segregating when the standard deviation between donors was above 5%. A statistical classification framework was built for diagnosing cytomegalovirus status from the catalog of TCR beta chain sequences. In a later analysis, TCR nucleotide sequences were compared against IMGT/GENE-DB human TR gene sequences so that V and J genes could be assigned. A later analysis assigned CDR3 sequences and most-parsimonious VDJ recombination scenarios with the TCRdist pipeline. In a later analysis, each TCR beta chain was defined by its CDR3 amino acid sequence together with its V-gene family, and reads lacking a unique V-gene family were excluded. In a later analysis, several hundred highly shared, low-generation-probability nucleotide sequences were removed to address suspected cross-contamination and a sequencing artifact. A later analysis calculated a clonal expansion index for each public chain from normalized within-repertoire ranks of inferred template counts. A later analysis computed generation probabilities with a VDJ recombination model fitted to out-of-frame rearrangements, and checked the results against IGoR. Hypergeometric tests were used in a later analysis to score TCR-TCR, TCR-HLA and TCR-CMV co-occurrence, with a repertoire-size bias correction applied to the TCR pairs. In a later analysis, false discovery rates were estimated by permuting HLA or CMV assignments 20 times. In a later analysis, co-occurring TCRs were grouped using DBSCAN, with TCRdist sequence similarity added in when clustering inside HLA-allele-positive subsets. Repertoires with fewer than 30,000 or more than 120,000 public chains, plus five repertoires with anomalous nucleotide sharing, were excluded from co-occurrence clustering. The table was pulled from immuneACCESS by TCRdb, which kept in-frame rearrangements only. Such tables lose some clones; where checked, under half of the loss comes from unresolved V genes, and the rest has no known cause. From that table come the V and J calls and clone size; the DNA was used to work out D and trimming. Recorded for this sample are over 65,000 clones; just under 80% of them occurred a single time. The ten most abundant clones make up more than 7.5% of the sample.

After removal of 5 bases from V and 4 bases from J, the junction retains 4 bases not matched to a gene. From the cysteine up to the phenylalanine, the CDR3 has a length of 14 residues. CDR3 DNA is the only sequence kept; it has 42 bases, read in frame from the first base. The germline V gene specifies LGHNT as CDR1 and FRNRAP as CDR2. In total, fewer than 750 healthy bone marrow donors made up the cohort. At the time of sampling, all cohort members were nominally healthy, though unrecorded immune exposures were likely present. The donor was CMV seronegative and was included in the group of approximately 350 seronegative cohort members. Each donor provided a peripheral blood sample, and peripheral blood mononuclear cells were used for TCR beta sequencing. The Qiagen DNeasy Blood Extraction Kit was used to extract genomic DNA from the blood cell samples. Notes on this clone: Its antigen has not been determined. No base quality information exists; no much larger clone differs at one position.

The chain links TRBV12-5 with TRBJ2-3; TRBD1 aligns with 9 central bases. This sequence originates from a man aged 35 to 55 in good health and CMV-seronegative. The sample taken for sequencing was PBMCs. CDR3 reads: CASGPGQGPDTQYF. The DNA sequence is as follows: TGTGCTAGTGGTCCGGGACAGGGTCCAGATACGCAGTATTTT.